This T cell receptor (beta chain) originates from a study of cytomegalovirus exposure and HLA in healthy donors listed by TCRdb under 2017. In terms of the full investigation: An earlier analysis of 550 to 700 of the donors reported about 290 Gb of sequence data and some 120 million unique TCR beta sequences from 150 million to 200 million T cells. Around 320 gigabases of sequencing data and approximately 80 million unique TCR sequences were included in an early release covering about 600 HLA-typed donors. Of the approximately 400 genotyped donors, over 65% fell in the genetic ancestry cluster associated with self-reported Caucasian donors. The study aimed to test whether cataloging public T cell receptors could reveal signatures of past pathogen exposure. Using immunosequencing, the study profiled T cell repertoires from fewer than 850 subjects and related those repertoires to cytomegalovirus serostatus. A separate validation cohort of about 110 different subjects was used in addition to the roughly 670-subject first cohort. High-throughput TCR immunosequencing, statistical association of individual TCRs with disease status, and machine learning were combined to predict cytomegalovirus infection status. A later analysis re-examined previously published TCR beta repertoires from 600 to 700 donors and added high-resolution HLA genotyping to investigate patterns of TCR occurrence. Rather than drawing on any new phenotypic data, the later analysis identified candidate immune exposures from TCR beta sequences and the way those sequences occurred across donors. An earlier analysis of roughly 600 of the donors used high-throughput TCR beta sequencing to judge whether each TCR beta V gene segment behaved as functional or pseudogenic. Donor age, sex, ethnicity and CMV serostatus were collected together with the repertoire data. A later genetic analysis took genome-wide SNP genotypes for about 55% of the 666 donors and used that subset as a discovery cohort. All discovery cohort repertoires had been generated using a single sequencing platform. HLA typing included class I and class II loci at four-digit resolution. Typing coverage varied by locus: about 629-640 donors for A, B, C, DRB1 and DQB1; more than 500 for DQA1; over 600 for DPA1; under 490 for DPB1. Because of strong linkage in the cohort, roughly five DR-DQ haplotypes were treated as single units for association and clustering. On average, 235,054 unique TCR beta nucleotide sequences were sequenced per donor among about 400 genotyped donors of the cohort, with 15% to 20% of those sequences being non-productive. Points the paper makes about the study in general: HLA typing was unavailable for some donors at each locus, so association tests used only the typed subset. Cytomegalovirus status was reported to be diagnosed by the classifier with high specificity and sensitivity in both the original and validation cohorts. In this cohort, only TCR beta chains were sequenced, and detectable features were limited by the absence of alpha or paired-chain data. When HLA alleles, especially DR and DQ, strongly co-occurred, attributing TCR associations to individual alleles was difficult. According to a later genetic analysis, donors in an Asian-associated ancestry cluster had fewer N-insertions in productive TCRs than the approximately 650-donor mean. In a later analysis, the rate of TCR association differed among HLA loci, with DRB1 alleles having the most associated TCRs and HLA-C alleles having the fewest. According to a later analysis, most CMV-associated TCR beta chains appeared to be HLA-restricted, and the HLA associations seemed to be driven largely by CMV exposure. Because the 87-base-pair reads could not distinguish some IMGT-functional V segments, including TRBV6-2 and TRBV6-3, those segments were excluded. Correlated functional status among segregating V segments might reflect linkage disequilibrium, but an unknown experimental factor could not be ruled out. In a later analysis, about 17,000 TCR beta sequences were associated with specific HLA alleles at a false discovery rate of 0.05. Most TCR sequences were seen in very few donors, while some public TCRs were found in many individuals. An association between a missense DCLRE1C variant and V-gene and J-gene trimming of TCR beta chains was found in a later genetic analysis and replicated in an independent cohort. According to the authors, the approach could potentially be generalized to other disease states and immunological phenotypes. A later analysis found that HLA-associated TCR beta chains were more clonally expanded and had lower generation probabilities than equally common non-associated chains. Presence/absence analyses assumed roughly uniform sequencing depth across donors, an assumption that may not hold. A later analysis reported that several top co-occurrence clusters appeared linked to parvovirus B19, influenza, CMV and Epstein-Barr virus. Over 15 rarely observed V segments, including chromosome 9 orphons, were excluded from the earlier analysis of several hundred of the donors because counts were too low. A group of highly shared sequence variants was considered likely to be a technical artifact of the sequencing pipeline. An earlier analysis of approximately 500 of the donors showed that most TCR beta V segments appeared in productive rearrangements either about 87% or about 30% of the time, which broadly matched IMGT annotations. The study gave a list of about 150 TCR beta chains associated with cytomegalovirus. A further reported finding was that TCR beta sequences accurately predicted the HLA-A and HLA-B alleles for most subjects in the first cohort. The only immune exposure information available for the cohort was CMV serostatus. A few of the identified cytomegalovirus-associated TCR beta chains were confirmed in vitro to be specific for cytomegalovirus antigens.

A word on this clone: The antigen it recognizes is unknown.

Library preparation employed the immunoSEQ multiplex PCR assay. The multiplex PCR relied on a mix of 60 forward primers for TCR Vbeta segments and 13 reverse primers for TCR Jbeta segments. A multiplex PCR assay on genomic DNA amplified the CDR3 region of rearranged TCR beta genes. The amplified TCR beta libraries were sequenced on the Illumina HiSeq System as 87-base-pair reads. From the authors' description of their analysis: In a later analysis, tens of millions of unique TCR beta chains were counted across the roughly 610 repertoires, and roughly 11 million of these chains were shared by at least two donors. Raw reads were error-corrected and collapsed into unique sequences with a nearest-neighbor algorithm that merged closely related sequences to remove PCR and sequencing errors. V, D and J gene segments were assigned by aligning CDR3 sequences to IMGT reference sequences. For a sequence to be retained, a match of at least six nucleotides was required to both a V gene segment and a J gene segment. A rearrangement counted as productive if the CDR3 had no stop codons and remained in frame with V and J, and every other rearrangement counted as non-productive. Following IMGT convention, CDR3 was defined as the stretch from the second conserved V-encoded cysteine up to the conserved J-encoded phenylalanine. The earlier analysis of about 640 of the donors excluded any sequence lacking an unambiguous match to a single V gene segment. An earlier analysis of several hundred of the donors classified V segments as functional when productive rearrangements were above 56.7% and as segregating when the standard deviation between donors was above 5%. A statistical classification framework was developed to diagnose cytomegalovirus status using the catalog of TCR beta chain sequences. In a later analysis, V and J genes were assigned by comparing TCR nucleotide sequences against IMGT/GENE-DB human TR gene sequences. The TCRdist pipeline was used in a later analysis to assign CDR3 sequences and most-parsimonious VDJ recombination scenarios. In a later analysis, every TCR beta chain was defined by the combination of its CDR3 amino acid sequence and its V-gene family, and reads without a unique V-gene family were dropped. In a later analysis, approximately 590 highly shared, low-generation-probability nucleotide sequences were removed to address suspected cross-contamination and a sequencing artifact. In a later analysis, a clonal expansion index was calculated for each public chain from normalized within-repertoire ranks of inferred template counts. A later analysis computed generation probabilities with a VDJ recombination model fitted to out-of-frame rearrangements, and checked the results against IGoR. In a later analysis, hypergeometric tests were used to score TCR-TCR, TCR-HLA and TCR-CMV co-occurrence, with a repertoire-size bias correction applied to TCR pairs. To estimate false discovery rates, a later analysis permuted the HLA or CMV assignments 20 times. In a later analysis, co-occurring TCRs were grouped using DBSCAN, with TCRdist sequence similarity added in when clustering inside HLA-allele-positive subsets. For co-occurrence clustering, repertoires with fewer than 30,000 or more than 120,000 public chains were excluded, along with roughly 5 repertoires with anomalous nucleotide sharing. TCRdb limited this immuneACCESS table to in-frame rearrangements with V and J called. A share of clones is missing; checked studies link under half to unresolved V genes, and the rest is unexplained. V and J calls and clone size are copied from that table; D and trimming were computed from the DNA. The record for this sample contains under 70,000 clones. The ten top clones hold 2% to 2.5% of the sample.

In total, approximately 700 healthy bone marrow donors made up the cohort. Cohort members were all nominally healthy when sampled, although unrecorded immune exposures were likely present. The donor tested CMV seropositive, placing the donor among the approximately 290 seropositive members of the cohort. A peripheral blood sample was collected from each donor, and TCR beta sequencing was performed on peripheral blood mononuclear cells. The Qiagen DNeasy Blood Extraction Kit was used to extract genomic DNA from the blood cell samples. Its CDR3 holds 16 amino acids, cysteine through phenylalanine. CDR3 DNA only is kept here, 48 bases in frame from base 1. Relative to germline, V is 2 bases shorter and J is 2 bases shorter, with 13 bases between their ends. Reading the germline V gene gives CDR1 MGHDK and CDR2 SYGVNS.

This sequence uses TRBV25-1 and TRBJ1-5, with TRBD1 as a weak D call on 5 bases. This sequence was found in a female donor in good health and CMV-seropositive. The material sequenced was PBMCs. The CDR3: CASSEGEGSGNQPQHF. The DNA sequence is given as TGTGCCAGCAGTGAAGGGGAGGGGTCGGGCAATCAGCCCCAGCATTTT.